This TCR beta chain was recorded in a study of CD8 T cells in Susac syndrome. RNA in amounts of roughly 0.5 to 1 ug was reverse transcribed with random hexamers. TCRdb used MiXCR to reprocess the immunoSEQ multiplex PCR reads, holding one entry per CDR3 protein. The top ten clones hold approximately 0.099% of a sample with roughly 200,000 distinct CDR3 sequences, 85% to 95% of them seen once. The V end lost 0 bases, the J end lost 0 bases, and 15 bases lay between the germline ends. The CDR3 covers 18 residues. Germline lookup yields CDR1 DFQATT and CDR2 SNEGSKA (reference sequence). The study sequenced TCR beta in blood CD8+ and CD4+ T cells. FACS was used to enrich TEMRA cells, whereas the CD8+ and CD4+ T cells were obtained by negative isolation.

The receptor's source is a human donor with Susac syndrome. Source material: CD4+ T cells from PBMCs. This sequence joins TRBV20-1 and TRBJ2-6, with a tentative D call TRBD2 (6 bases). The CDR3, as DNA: TGCAGTGCTAGAGATAATGGGCGGGGAGCCTCTGGGGCCAACGTCCTGACTTTC. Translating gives CSARDNGRGASGANVLTF.